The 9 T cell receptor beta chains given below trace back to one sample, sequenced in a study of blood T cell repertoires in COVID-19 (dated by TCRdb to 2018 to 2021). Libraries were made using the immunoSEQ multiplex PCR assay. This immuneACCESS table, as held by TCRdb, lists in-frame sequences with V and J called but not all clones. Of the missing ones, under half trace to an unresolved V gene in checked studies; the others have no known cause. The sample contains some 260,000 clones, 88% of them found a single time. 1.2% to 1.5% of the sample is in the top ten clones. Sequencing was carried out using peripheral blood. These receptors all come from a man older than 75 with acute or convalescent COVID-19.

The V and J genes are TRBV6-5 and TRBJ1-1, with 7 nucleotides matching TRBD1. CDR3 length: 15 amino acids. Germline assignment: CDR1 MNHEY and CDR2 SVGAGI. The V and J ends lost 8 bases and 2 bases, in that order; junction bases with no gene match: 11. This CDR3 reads CASGTAHIQNTEAFF. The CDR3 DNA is TGTGCCAGCGGGACAGCTCATATTCAAAACACTGAAGCTTTCTTT.

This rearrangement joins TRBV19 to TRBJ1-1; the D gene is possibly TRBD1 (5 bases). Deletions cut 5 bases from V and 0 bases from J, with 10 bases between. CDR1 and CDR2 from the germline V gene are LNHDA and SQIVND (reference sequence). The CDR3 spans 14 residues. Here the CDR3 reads CASSPGLLNTEAFF. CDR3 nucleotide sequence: TGTGCCAGTAGTCCGGGACTCCTGAACACTGAAGCTTTCTTT. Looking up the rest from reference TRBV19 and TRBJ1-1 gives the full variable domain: DGGITQSPKYLFRKEGQNVTLSCEQNLNHDAMYWYRQDPGQGLRLIYYSQIVNDFQKGDIAEGYSVSREKKESFPLTVTSAQKNPTAFYLCASSPGLLNTEAFFGQGTRLTVV.

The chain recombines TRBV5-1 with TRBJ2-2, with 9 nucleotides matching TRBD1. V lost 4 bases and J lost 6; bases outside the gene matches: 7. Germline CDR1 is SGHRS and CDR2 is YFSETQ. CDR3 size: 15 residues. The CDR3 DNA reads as TGCGCCAGCAGCCCGGGACAGGGAGGCCCCGGGGAGCTGTTTTTT. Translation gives CASSPGQGGPGELFF.

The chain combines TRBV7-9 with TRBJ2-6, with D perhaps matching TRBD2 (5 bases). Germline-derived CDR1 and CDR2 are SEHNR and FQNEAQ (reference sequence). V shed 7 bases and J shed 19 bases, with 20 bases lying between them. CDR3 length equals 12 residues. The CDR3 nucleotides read TGTGCCAGCACCGATGGCAGCGGTTCAAAAACTTTC. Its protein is CASTDGSGSKTF.

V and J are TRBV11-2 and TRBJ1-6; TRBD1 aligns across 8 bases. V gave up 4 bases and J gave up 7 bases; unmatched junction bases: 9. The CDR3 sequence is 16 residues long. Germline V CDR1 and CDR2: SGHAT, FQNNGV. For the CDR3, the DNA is TGTGCCAGCAGCTCACTAAGGGCAGGGGGCAATTCACCCCTCCACTTT. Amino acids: CASSSLRAGGNSPLHF.

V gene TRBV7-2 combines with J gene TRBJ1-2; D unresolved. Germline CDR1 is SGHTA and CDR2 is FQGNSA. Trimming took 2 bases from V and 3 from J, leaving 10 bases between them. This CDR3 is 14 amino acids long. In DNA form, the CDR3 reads TGTGCCAGCAGCTTACTAGGCAGCCACTATGGCTACACCTTC. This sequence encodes CASSLLGSHYGYTF.

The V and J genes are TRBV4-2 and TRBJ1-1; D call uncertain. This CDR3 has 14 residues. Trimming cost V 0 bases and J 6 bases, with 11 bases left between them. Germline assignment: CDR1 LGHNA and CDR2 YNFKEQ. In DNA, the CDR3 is TGTGCCAGCAGCCAAGATACGAGGTCCGCTGAAGCTTTCTTT. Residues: CASSQDTRSAEAFF.

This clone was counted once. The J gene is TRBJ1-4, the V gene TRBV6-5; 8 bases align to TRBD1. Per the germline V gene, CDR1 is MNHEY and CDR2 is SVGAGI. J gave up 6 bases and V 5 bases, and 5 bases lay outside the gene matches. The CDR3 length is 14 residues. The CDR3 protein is CASSKDRADEKLFF. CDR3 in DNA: TGTGCCAGCAGTAAGGACAGGGCGGATGAAAAACTGTTTTTT.

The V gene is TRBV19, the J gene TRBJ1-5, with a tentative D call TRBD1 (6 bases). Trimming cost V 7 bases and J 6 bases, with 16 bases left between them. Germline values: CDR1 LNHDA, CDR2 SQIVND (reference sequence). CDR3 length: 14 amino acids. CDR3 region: CASTMGSDSQPQHF. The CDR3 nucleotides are TGTGCCAGTACCATGGGGTCGGACAGTCAGCCCCAGCATTTT.